Listed below are T cell receptor beta chains from one sample, sequenced in a study of T cells in Graves' hyperthyroidism and ophthalmopathy. A single record per CDR3 protein comes from TCRdb applying MiXCR to the multiplex PCR reads. The top ten hold 9% to 12% of the sample, which has 25,000 to 30,000 distinct CDR3 sequences, less than 45% seen once. The sample was blood. Receptors originate from a woman aged 25 to 39 with Graves' hyperthyroidism. CDR3s include the opening cysteine and the closing phenylalanine or tryptophan. The order of the fields is clone size, D gene, J gene, V gene, CDR3 protein, CDR3 DNA. The D gene is left open where the match is weak. Not all rows give a size; the values are once, few, many and, for expanded clones, a class.

size: NA; D: TRBD2; J: TRBJ2-3; V: TRBV20-1; CDR3: CSAAGTSGGGYTQYF; DNA: TGCAGTGCTGCCGGGACGTCGGGAGGGGGGTATACGCAGTATTTT
size: NA; D: TRBD2; J: TRBJ2-7; V: TRBV7-2; CDR3: CASSAGLAGVEQYF; DNA: TGTGCCAGCAGCGCCGGTCTAGCGGGAGTCGAGCAGTACTTC
size: NA; D: NA; J: TRBJ1-1; V: TRBV11-2; CDR3: CASTFGRDTGAFF; DNA: TGTGCCAGCACCTTCGGACGGGACACTGGAGCTTTCTTT
size: NA; D: NA; J: TRBJ2-5; V: TRBV6-5; CDR3: CASSRLKGRLTGQPQYF; DNA: TGTGCCAGCAGTCGACTAAAGGGCAGACTTACCGGGCAGCCCCAGTACTTC
size: NA; D: NA; J: TRBJ2-1; V: TRBV20-1; CDR3: CNAPDNGQYNEQFF; DNA: TGCAATGCTCCGGACAACGGCCAATACAATGAGCAGTTCTTC
size: medium-sized; D: NA; J: TRBJ2-7; V: TRBV20-1; CDR3: CSAAQSYEQYF; DNA: TGCAGTGCTGCCCAGTCGTACGAGCAGTACTTC
size: NA; D: NA; J: TRBJ2-2; V: TRBV9; CDR3: CASSVGVSGELFF; DNA: TGTGCCAGCAGCGTAGGGGTTAGCGGGGAGCTGTTTTTT
size: NA; D: TRBD1; J: TRBJ2-7; V: TRBV12-3/TRBV12-4; CDR3: CASSPSTGGLYEQYF; DNA: TGTGCCAGCAGTCCTTCGACAGGGGGCCTCTACGAGCAGTACTTC
size: many; D: NA; J: TRBJ2-7; V: TRBV19; CDR3: CASSIGLDYEQYF; DNA: TGTGCCAGTAGTATTGGACTTGACTACGAGCAGTACTTC
size: many; D: TRBD1; J: TRBJ1-1; V: TRBV20-1; CDR3: CSARDRGGGTEAFF; DNA: TGCAGTGCTAGAGACAGGGGGGGAGGAACTGAAGCTTTCTTT
size: many; D: NA; J: TRBJ1-2; V: TRBV12-3/TRBV12-4; CDR3: CASSLLPRDYGYTF; DNA: TGTGCCAGCAGTTTACTCCCCAGGGACTATGGCTACACCTTC
size: NA; D: NA; J: TRBJ1-2; V: TRBV9; CDR3: CASSERGRAGGGYTF; DNA: TGTGCCAGCAGCGAGAGGGGCAGGGCCGGAGGTGGCTACACCTTC
size: NA; D: NA; J: TRBJ2-1; V: TRBV9; CDR3: CASSPGQRTDTQFF; DNA: TGTGCCAGCAGCCCAGGACAGCGCACAGATACGCAGTTCTTC
size: NA; D: TRBD1; J: TRBJ2-1; V: TRBV7-9; CDR3: CASSSGTGGGFSNEQFF; DNA: TGTGCCAGCAGCTCCGGGACAGGTGGTGGTTTTAGCAATGAGCAGTTCTTC
size: medium-sized; D: TRBD1; J: TRBJ1-2; V: TRBV20-1; CDR3: CSAREDRDGYTF; DNA: TGCAGTGCTAGAGAGGACAGGGACGGCTACACCTTC
size: NA; D: NA; J: TRBJ2-7; V: TRBV20-1; CDR3: CSARGGYEQYF; DNA: TGCAGTGCCAGGGGGGGGTACGAGCAGTACTTC
size: many; D: NA; J: TRBJ1-3; V: TRBV30; CDR3: CAFDRGSGNTIYF; DNA: TGTGCCTTCGACAGAGGCTCTGGAAACACCATATATTTT
size: NA; D: NA; J: TRBJ1-5; V: TRBV6-2/TRBV6-3; CDR3: CAGSPPTETQHF; DNA: TGTGCCGGCAGTCCCCCGACAGAAACCCAGCATTTT
size: medium-sized; D: NA; J: TRBJ2-1; V: TRBV20-1; CDR3: CSVAEGDNEQFF; DNA: TGCAGTGTGGCAGAGGGCGACAATGAGCAGTTCTTC
size: medium-sized; D: NA; J: TRBJ2-5; V: TRBV2; CDR3: CASSEALGEGETQYF; DNA: TGTGCCAGCAGTGAAGCGTTAGGTGAAGGGGAGACCCAGTACTTC
size: medium-sized; D: NA; J: TRBJ2-2; V: TRBV7-3; CDR3: CASSLVGGELFF; DNA: TGTGCCAGCAGCTTAGTGGGCGGGGAGCTGTTTTTT
size: NA; D: TRBD2; J: TRBJ2-1; V: TRBV30; CDR3: CAWSGGAGLAGHNEQFF; DNA: TGTGCCTGGAGTGGGGGGGCGGGACTAGCGGGGCACAATGAGCAGTTCTTC
size: many; D: NA; J: TRBJ2-1; V: TRBV28; CDR3: CASSSQGGEQFF; DNA: TGTGCCAGCAGTTCCCAGGGGGGTGAGCAGTTCTTC
size: medium-sized; D: TRBD2; J: TRBJ2-3; V: TRBV15; CDR3: CATSTGGGTDTQYF; DNA: TGTGCCACCAGCACGGGAGGGGGCACAGATACGCAGTATTTT
size: medium-sized; D: TRBD2; J: TRBJ2-1; V: TRBV20-1; CDR3: CSVQREGSYNEQFF; DNA: TGCAGTGTGCAGCGGGAGGGCTCCTACAATGAGCAGTTCTTC
size: NA; D: NA; J: TRBJ2-4; V: TRBV20-1; CDR3: CSARDHGKNIQYF; DNA: TGCAGTGCTAGAGATCACGGGAAAAACATTCAGTACTTC
size: many; D: NA; J: TRBJ2-5; V: TRBV19; CDR3: CASSIEGGLETQYF; DNA: TGTGCCAGTAGTATAGAAGGGGGTTTGGAGACCCAGTACTTC
size: NA; D: NA; J: TRBJ1-2; V: TRBV2; CDR3: CASGSVTGTGYTF; DNA: TGTGCCAGCGGCTCAGTGACCGGGACCGGCTACACCTTC
size: NA; D: TRBD1; J: TRBJ2-7; V: TRBV29-1; CDR3: CSVDWSGQGSPYEQYF; DNA: TGCAGCGTTGATTGGAGTGGACAGGGGTCGCCCTACGAGCAGTACTTC
size: once; D: TRBD1; J: TRBJ2-2; V: TRBV11-3; CDR3: CARSLGQGGGELFF; DNA: TGTGCCAGGAGCCTTGGACAGGGTGGCGGGGAGCTGTTTTTT
size: once; D: TRBD2; J: TRBJ2-1; V: TRBV20-1; CDR3: CSSHGEREINNEQFF; DNA: TGCAGCTCCCACGGAGAGCGGGAGATCAACAATGAGCAGTTCTTC
size: many; D: TRBD2; J: TRBJ2-1; V: TRBV14; CDR3: CASSQVWGLGNNEQFF; DNA: TGTGCCAGCAGCCAAGTTTGGGGACTAGGTAACAATGAGCAGTTCTTC
size: NA; D: NA; J: TRBJ1-4; V: TRBV4-1; CDR3: CASSQNGAPDGKLFF; DNA: TGCGCCAGCAGCCAGAACGGAGCGCCCGATGGAAAACTGTTTTTT
size: many; D: NA; J: TRBJ1-1; V: TRBV5-1; CDR3: CASSPDSLGDTEAFF; DNA: TGCGCCAGCAGCCCGGACAGCTTGGGGGACACTGAAGCTTTCTTT
size: NA; D: TRBD1; J: TRBJ2-5; V: TRBV19; CDR3: CASRLQGSSNQPQYF; DNA: TGTGCCAGTAGACTACAGGGGTCTAGCAATCAGCCCCAGTACTTC
size: many; D: NA; J: TRBJ1-5; V: TRBV12-3/TRBV12-4; CDR3: CASSLTGAQPQHF; DNA: TGTGCCAGCAGCCTGACCGGCGCGCAGCCCCAGCATTTT
size: NA; D: NA; J: TRBJ2-5; V: TRBV7-3; CDR3: CASSLTGTETQYF; DNA: TGTGCCAGCAGCTTAACAGGGACAGAGACCCAGTACTTC
size: NA; D: NA; J: TRBJ2-7; V: TRBV5-1; CDR3: CASSLSGGTLYEQYF; DNA: TGCGCCAGCAGCTTGTCGGGGGGCACCCTCTACGAGCAGTACTTC
size: NA; D: NA; J: TRBJ1-2; V: TRBV29-1; CDR3: CSVLKGDYGYTF; DNA: TGCAGCGTTCTCAAGGGTGACTATGGCTACACCTTC
size: NA; D: NA; J: TRBJ2-1; V: TRBV11-2; CDR3: CAGSLYIYNEQFF; DNA: TGTGCCGGCAGTTTGTATATCTATAATGAGCAGTTCTTC
size: NA; D: NA; J: TRBJ2-7; V: TRBV12-3/TRBV12-4; CDR3: CASSLTNLQQYF; DNA: TGTGCCAGCAGTTTGACTAACTTACAGCAGTACTTC
size: once; D: TRBD2; J: TRBJ2-7; V: TRBV5-1; CDR3: CASSRGTSGQYEQYF; DNA: TGCGCCAGCAGCCGGGGGACTAGCGGGCAGTACGAGCAGTACTTC
size: NA; D: NA; J: TRBJ1-4; V: TRBV19; CDR3: CAGAGGVGEKLFF; DNA: TGTGCCGGAGCGGGGGGCGTGGGTGAAAAACTGTTTTTT
size: many; D: NA; J: TRBJ2-7; V: TRBV11-3; CDR3: CASSLGIPPGEQYF; DNA: TGTGCCAGCAGCTTAGGGATCCCCCCAGGCGAGCAGTACTTC
size: many; D: NA; J: TRBJ1-2; V: TRBV5-1; CDR3: CASSSNRDGYTF; DNA: TGCGCCAGCAGCAGCAACAGGGATGGCTACACCTTC
size: many; D: NA; J: TRBJ1-2; V: TRBV6-5; CDR3: CASKPPGTGNYGYTF; DNA: TGTGCCAGTAAGCCCCCCGGGACGGGTAACTATGGCTACACCTTC
size: few; D: TRBD1; J: TRBJ1-2; V: TRBV30; CDR3: CAWIGVETGMNYGYTF; DNA: TGTGCCTGGATTGGTGTCGAGACAGGGATGAACTATGGCTACACCTTC
size: many; D: NA; J: TRBJ1-1; V: TRBV11-1; CDR3: CASSPRDALGTEAFF; DNA: TGTGCCAGCAGCCCCCGGGACGCCTTAGGTACTGAAGCTTTCTTT
size: few; D: TRBD2; J: TRBJ2-3; V: TRBV10-3; CDR3: CAISVTSGSTDTQYF; DNA: TGTGCCATCAGTGTGACTAGCGGGAGCACAGATACGCAGTATTTT
size: few; D: TRBD1; J: TRBJ2-5; V: TRBV19; CDR3: CASSPRQGAGETQYF; DNA: TGTGCCAGTAGTCCCCGACAGGGGGCGGGGGAGACCCAGTACTTC
size: medium-sized; D: NA; J: TRBJ2-7; V: TRBV24-1; CDR3: CATSDPGVDNEQYF; DNA: TGTGCCACCAGTGATCCCGGGGTAGATAACGAGCAGTACTTC
size: NA; D: NA; J: TRBJ2-3; V: TRBV20-1; CDR3: CSARDGRDTQYF; DNA: TGCAGTGCTAGAGATGGAAGGGATACGCAGTATTTT
size: many; D: NA; J: TRBJ2-1; V: TRBV18; CDR3: CASSWRDNEQFF; DNA: TGTGCCAGCTCATGGAGAGACAATGAGCAGTTCTTC
size: NA; D: TRBD2; J: TRBJ2-2; V: TRBV24-1; CDR3: CATQDSGRVSGELFF; DNA: TGTGCCACCCAAGATAGCGGGAGGGTTAGCGGGGAGCTGTTTTTT
size: NA; D: NA; J: TRBJ2-4; V: TRBV4-1; CDR3: CVSRSINIQYF; DNA: TGCGTCAGCCGATCCATAAACATTCAGTACTTC
size: medium-sized; D: TRBD2; J: TRBJ2-1; V: TRBV15; CDR3: CATSTSLGLAGTMEFF; DNA: TGTGCCACCAGCACCTCGTTGGGACTAGCGGGAACGATGGAGTTCTTC
size: NA; D: TRBD2; J: TRBJ2-3; V: TRBV19; CDR3: CASSMGLAGGTDTQYF; DNA: TGTGCCAGTAGTATGGGGCTAGCGGGAGGCACAGATACGCAGTATTTT
size: many; D: NA; J: TRBJ1-5; V: TRBV28; CDR3: CASRVGGSNQPQHF; DNA: TGTGCCAGCAGAGTAGGGGGAAGCAATCAGCCCCAGCATTTT
size: many; D: NA; J: TRBJ2-3; V: TRBV11-2; CDR3: CASSLLEGGGTQYF; DNA: TGTGCCAGCAGCTTACTTGAAGGGGGGGGGACGCAGTATTTT
size: many; D: TRBD1; J: TRBJ2-7; V: TRBV6-2/TRBV6-3; CDR3: CASSYSGTGQREQYF; DNA: TGTGCCAGCAGTTACTCGGGGACAGGGCAGCGCGAGCAGTACTTC